The rows below give T cell receptor beta chains drawn from one sample of a study of cytomegalovirus exposure and HLA in healthy donors. Assay: immunoSEQ multiplex PCR; the TCRdb copy retains only in-frame clones and omits some. In the table there are about 180,000 clones, more than 70% of which are singletons. Source material: PBMCs. The source of these receptors is a girl aged 5-17 years in good health and CMV-seropositive. Each CDR3 is given with its conserved first and last residue. A D gene is named only where the DNA matches it firmly. Only part of the rows carry a size: once, few, many, or a class if the clone is expanded.

>NA|TRBJ2-2|NA|TRBV25-1
TGTGCCAGCAGCTCAGTGATTACCGGGGAGCTGTTTTTT
CASSSVITGELFF
>NA|TRBJ2-2|TRBD2|TRBV5-4
TGTGCCAGCAGCCCTTGGGGTAGCGGGAGAAGTGGGGAGCTGTTTTTT
CASSPWGSGRSGELFF
>NA|TRBJ2-1|TRBD2|TRBV12-5
TGTGCTAGTGGTTTGGTACTAAGCGGGAGCTCCTACAATGAGCAGTTCTTC
CASGLVLSGSSYNEQFF
>NA|TRBJ2-7|TRBD2|TRBV28
TGTGCCAGCACAGGGCTAGCGGAAACCTACGAGCAGTACTTC
CASTGLAETYEQYF
>NA|TRBJ2-3|NA|TRBV19
TGTGCCAGTACGAACTACCTCACAGATACGCAGTATTTT
CASTNYLTDTQYF
>NA|TRBJ2-4|NA|TRBV6-6
TGTGCCAGCAGTTCTTGGGGGCCGGGCAAAAACATTCAGTACTTC
CASSSWGPGKNIQYF
>NA|TRBJ2-1|TRBD2|TRBV5-4
TGTGCCAGCAGCAAACTAGCGGGAGGGCACAATGAGCAGTTCTTC
CASSKLAGGHNEQFF
>NA|TRBJ2-1|TRBD2|TRBV7-2
TGTGCCAGCAGCTGGAGCGGGAGGACAAACTCCTACAATGAGCAGTTCTTC
CASSWSGRTNSYNEQFF
>few|TRBJ1-5|NA|TRBV15
TGTGCCACCAGCAGAGATTGGGGGCAGGGCCGGCAGCCCCAGCATTTT
CATSRDWGQGRQPQHF
>NA|TRBJ1-4|NA|TRBV11-2
TGTGCCAGCAGCTTAGTTAAGGGGGAGAGTGAAAAACTGTTTTTT
CASSLVKGESEKLFF
>few|TRBJ2-3|TRBD2|TRBV7-7
TGTGCCAGCAGCTTCGGACTAGCGGGAGGAGAAGATACGCAGTATTTT
CASSFGLAGGEDTQYF
>NA|TRBJ1-2|TRBD1|TRBV2
TGTGCCAGCAGTCGGGACAGGGCTCGGGGCTACACCTTC
CASSRDRARGYTF
>once|TRBJ2-1|TRBD1|TRBV12-5
TGTGCTAGTGGTTTGGGGACCCCAGGGGGAAATGAGCAGTTCTTC
CASGLGTPGGNEQFF
>few|TRBJ2-1|TRBD2|TRBV7-8
TGTGCCAGCAGTCGAACGGGAGGCAGGTACAATGAGCAGTTCTTC
CASSRTGGRYNEQFF
>NA|TRBJ2-5|TRBD2|TRBV7-2
TGTGCCAGCAGCGGAAGCGGGAGTGATGAGACCCAGTACTTC
CASSGSGSDETQYF
>NA|TRBJ1-4|NA|TRBV19
TGTGCCAGTAGTATGGGGAGGGCACCTCGCGCAACTAATGAAAAACTGTTTTTT
CASSMGRAPRATNEKLFF
>NA|TRBJ1-1|TRBD1|TRBV7-8
TGTGCCAGCAGCTCGCCGGGACAGTCGGGCACTGAAGCTTTCTTT
CASSSPGQSGTEAFF
>NA|TRBJ1-1|NA|TRBV20-1
TGCAGTGTGCCAGGGGTCGCTGAAGCTTTCTTT
CSVPGVAEAFF
>NA|TRBJ2-6|TRBD1|TRBV5-4
TGTGCCAGCAGCTCCGGGACAGGGATCTCTGGGGCCAACGTCCTGACTTTC
CASSSGTGISGANVLTF
>NA|TRBJ2-3|TRBD2|TRBV7-9
TGTGCCAGCAGCCCGACTAGCGGGACGTCAGATACGCAGTATTTT
CASSPTSGTSDTQYF
>NA|TRBJ2-3|TRBD2|TRBV30
TGTGCCTGGAGTGTACAGGCGGGAGGGGCAGATACGCAGTATTTT
CAWSVQAGGADTQYF
>NA|TRBJ2-2|TRBD2|TRBV6-4
TGTGCCAGCAGACTAGCGGGAGACACCGGGGAGCTGTTTTTT
CASRLAGDTGELFF
>NA|TRBJ2-1|NA|TRBV5-6
TGTGCCAGCAGCTTTAGGGGCCTGAGCTCCTACAATGAGCAGTTCTTC
CASSFRGLSSYNEQFF
>NA|TRBJ1-1|TRBD1|TRBV6-6
TGTGCCAGCAGTCCCCCGGGACAGGGAATGAACACTGAAGCTTTCTTT
CASSPPGQGMNTEAFF
>few|TRBJ1-3|NA|TRBV19
TGTGCCAGTATGGGCAGGGAATGGTCTGGAAACACCATATATTTT
CASMGREWSGNTIYF
>NA|TRBJ2-7|TRBD1|TRBV28
TGTGCCAGCAGTTTACAAGGGCAGGGGGCTCTCTACGAGCAGTACTTC
CASSLQGQGALYEQYF
>NA|TRBJ2-7|NA|TRBV5-1
TGCGCCAGCAGACAGGACAGCTACGAGCAGTACTTC
CASRQDSYEQYF
>NA|TRBJ2-7|NA|TRBV6-5
TGTGCCAGCAGTAGGGGGACGCGATCCTACGAGCAGTACTTC
CASSRGTRSYEQYF
>NA|TRBJ2-7|NA|TRBV10-1
TGCGCCAGCAGTGAGCGCGAAGCGGGCGAGCAGTACTTC
CASSEREAGEQYF
>NA|TRBJ1-2|TRBD1|TRBV27
TGTGCCAGCAGTTCATACGGACAGGGCCTCTATGGCTACACCTTC
CASSSYGQGLYGYTF
>NA|TRBJ2-1|NA|TRBV29-1
TGCAGCGTTGAATCAGGGGCAGGGTCCTACAATGAGCAGTTCTTC
CSVESGAGSYNEQFF
>NA|TRBJ2-3|NA|TRBV19
TGTGCCAGTAGTCCAGGGTCGTGGTCACGGGAGTTTACAGATACGCAGTATTTT
CASSPGSWSREFTDTQYF
>NA|TRBJ2-7|NA|TRBV18
TGTGCCAGCTCACCAACGGCGGGTCTCGACTACGAGCAGTACTTC
CASSPTAGLDYEQYF
>NA|TRBJ2-7|NA|TRBV5-1
TGCGCCAGCAGCTTTGTCAGGTCCTACGAGCAGTACTTC
CASSFVRSYEQYF
>few|TRBJ1-1|NA|TRBV27
TGTGCCAGCAGTTCTTACAATGCAGGGAAGAACACTGAAGCTTTCTTT
CASSSYNAGKNTEAFF
>NA|TRBJ1-3|TRBD1|TRBV29-1
TGCAGCGCCCAGGACAGGGCGCTCTCTGGAAACACCATATATTTT
CSAQDRALSGNTIYF
>NA|TRBJ2-7|NA|TRBV7-2
TGTGCCAGCAGCTTCCTCCCCATTGGCAGTTTCTACGAGCAGTACTTC
CASSFLPIGSFYEQYF
>few|TRBJ1-2|NA|TRBV7-9
TGTGCCAGCAGCTCTGGGGGGGAGGGCTACACCTTC
CASSSGGEGYTF
>NA|TRBJ2-7|NA|TRBV30
TGTGCCTGGAGTGCCGGCAGGGACTCCTACGAGCAGTACTTC
CAWSAGRDSYEQYF
>NA|TRBJ2-1|NA|TRBV5-6
TGTGCCAGCAGCTTGAGTTCGGGTTACAATGAGCAGTTCTTC
CASSLSSGYNEQFF
>NA|TRBJ2-5|NA|TRBV2
TGTGCCAGCAGTGGCAACCGGCAAGAGACCCAGTACTTC
CASSGNRQETQYF
>NA|TRBJ1-4|TRBD1|TRBV9
TGTGCCAGCAGAGGGACAGATAATGAAAAACTGTTTTTT
CASRGTDNEKLFF
>NA|TRBJ2-7|TRBD1|TRBV29-1
TGCAGCGTCCTACAGGGGGCGAGTTACGAGCAGTACTTC
CSVLQGASYEQYF
>few|TRBJ1-5|NA|TRBV6-6
TGTGCCAGCAGTCGACAGGATCAGCCCCAGCATTTT
CASSRQDQPQHF
>NA|TRBJ2-5|NA|TRBV6-5
TGTGCCAGCAGTTCGGGACTGCCCGTGGCCCAGTACTTC
CASSSGLPVAQYF
>NA|TRBJ2-2|NA|TRBV30
TGTGCCTGGAGTGTAACCTTTGTTAAGAACACGCCCGGGGAGCTGTTTTTT
CAWSVTFVKNTPGELFF
>NA|TRBJ1-4|NA|TRBV7-9
TGTGCCAGCAGTCGTAACGGGTTTACTAATGAAAAACTGTTTTTT
CASSRNGFTNEKLFF
>NA|TRBJ2-1|NA|TRBV6-6
TGTGCCAGCAGTTACGGCGGGACCTACAATGAGCAGTTCTTC
CASSYGGTYNEQFF
>NA|TRBJ1-4|NA|TRBV25-1
TGTGCCAGCAGTAAAAGACAGGCCGGAAATGAAAAACTGTTTTTT
CASSKRQAGNEKLFF
>NA|TRBJ2-3|NA|TRBV15
TGTGCCACCAGCAGGGTAGCTGAACCTAGCACAGATACGCAGTATTTT
CATSRVAEPSTDTQYF
>few|TRBJ1-2|TRBD1|TRBV6-1
TGTGCCAGCAGTGTAGCGGTCAGAGGGGGCGGCGGCTACACCTTC
CASSVAVRGGGGYTF
>few|TRBJ2-7|NA|TRBV27
TGTGCCAGCAGTGGAGCCCCCTACGAGCAGTACTTC
CASSGAPYEQYF
>NA|TRBJ2-2|TRBD1|TRBV6-5
TGTGCCAGCAGTTCGGACAGGGGTTCCGGGGAGCTGTTTTTT
CASSSDRGSGELFF
>NA|TRBJ1-1|NA|TRBV6-1
TGTGCCAGCAGTTCCGACAGGCGGGCCACTGAAGCTTTCTTT
CASSSDRRATEAFF
>NA|TRBJ2-3|NA|TRBV12-5
TGTGCTAGTGGTTTGGCCCTCCGGGGGTTAAGCACAGATACGCAGTATTTT
CASGLALRGLSTDTQYF